These T cell receptor beta chains were read from a single sample in a study of type 1 regulatory T cells. TCRdb re-analysed the reads in MiXCR, keeping a single row per CDR3 protein. The table has about 65,000 distinct CDR3 sequences, nearly 50% seen once. These receptors' antigens are unknown. The sequencing input was cultured non-Tr1 T cells, either the whole culture or a sorted T cell fraction (not recorded which). Receptors were obtained from a human donor in good health. Both conserved end residues are part of each CDR3. The D gene is left open where the match is weak. Clone size is not always given. Where it is, it says once, few, many or a class for expanded clones.

V	D	size	J	DNA	CDR3
TRBV5-1	NA	NA	TRBJ1-4	TGCGCCAGCAGCCGGGGGCAGGTCGGTGAAAAACTGTTTTTT	CASSRGQVGEKLFF
TRBV6-1	TRBD2	NA	TRBJ2-5	TGTGCCAGCACCACGGGGGGATCGGAGACCCAGTACTTC	CASTTGGSETQYF
TRBV6-1	NA	NA	TRBJ2-7	TGTGCCAGCAGTAACCTAGGTGACAAATTACGGCAGTACTTC	CASSNLGDKLRQYF
TRBV3-1	NA	few	TRBJ1-6	TGTGCCAGCAGCCAAGGTCACCATAATTCACCCCTCCACTTT	CASSQGHHNSPLHF
TRBV2	NA	NA	TRBJ1-1	TGTGCCAGCACTTCCAGGCAGAGTCCGAACACTGAAGCTTTCTTT	CASTSRQSPNTEAFF
TRBV30	NA	few	TRBJ1-5	TGTGCCTGGAGTGTACGGGGGGGACACGGAGATCAGCCCCAGCATTTT	CAWSVRGGHGDQPQHF
TRBV5-1	NA	NA	TRBJ1-1	TGCGCCAGCAGCCAACAGGGAACGCCGAACACTGAAGCTTTCTTT	CASSQQGTPNTEAFF
TRBV5-1	TRBD1	few	TRBJ2-4	TGCGCCAGCAGCTTGGGAGGCTCGGGACAGCTAGCCAAAAACATTCAGTACTTC	CASSLGGSGQLAKNIQYF
TRBV5-5	NA	few	TRBJ2-3	TGTGCCAGCAGCTTGGGTCGGCGGGGCGACCGGACAGATACGCAGTATTTT	CASSLGRRGDRTDTQYF
TRBV4-1	TRBD1	NA	TRBJ2-1	TGCGCCAGCAGCCAAGATCCCTACGGGACAGTTGGTGAGCAGTTCTTC	CASSQDPYGTVGEQFF
TRBV19	NA	NA	TRBJ2-1	TGTGCCAGTACTCGGGACTCATCCTACAATGAGCAGTTCTTC	CASTRDSSYNEQFF
TRBV19	NA	NA	TRBJ2-6	TGTGCCAGTAGTAAATACAGCTCTGGGGCCAACGTCCTGACTTTC	CASSKYSSGANVLTF
TRBV7-9	NA	few	TRBJ1-1	TGTGCCAGCAGCTTAAGCGCCGCTGCCACTGAAGCTTTCTTT	CASSLSAAATEAFF
TRBV3-1	NA	NA	TRBJ2-3	TGTGCCAGCAGCCATCGGGCAGGGGCTACGCAGTATTTT	CASSHRAGATQYF
TRBV7-8	TRBD2	once	TRBJ2-6	TGTGCCAGCAGGTACCGCTTGCTAGCGGGGGGCCTCTCTGGGGCCAACGTCCTGACTTTC	CASRYRLLAGGLSGANVLTF
TRBV27	NA	NA	TRBJ2-5	TGTGCCAGCAGTCCTCCAGGGACCCTAGAGACCCAGTACTTC	CASSPPGTLETQYF
TRBV27	NA	NA	TRBJ2-2	TGTGCCAGCAGTTTCGCTACTAGATCCACCGGGGAGCTGTTTTTT	CASSFATRSTGELFF
TRBV11-1	NA	once	TRBJ1-1	TGTGCCAGCAGCCACGTGGGGAGGGACACTGAAGCTTTCTTT	CASSHVGRDTEAFF
TRBV20-1	NA	NA	TRBJ2-3	TGCAGTGCCGGGGACCCCGGGACTTTCACTAACACAGATACGCAGTATTTT	CSAGDPGTFTNTDTQYF
TRBV6-5	TRBD1	NA	TRBJ1-1	TGTGCCAGCAGTAACAGGGGGCTCGTGACTGAAGCTTTATTT	CASSNRGLVTEALF
TRBV11-3	TRBD2	NA	TRBJ2-6	TGTGCCAGCAGCCCTCGGGGAGGGCTCCATCCTGGGGCCAACGTCCTGACTTTC	CASSPRGGLHPGANVLTF
TRBV5-1	TRBD2	NA	TRBJ2-1	TGCGCCAGCTCACTAGCGGGGGGGATGTACAATGAGCAGTTCTTC	CASSLAGGMYNEQFF
TRBV6-2/TRBV6-3	NA	few	TRBJ1-2	TGTGCCAGCAGGAATCGCTACTTCAGCTCGGGGTCTGGCTACACCTTC	CASRNRYFSSGSGYTF
TRBV5-1	NA	NA	TRBJ2-5	TGCGCCAGCAGCTCCTCGGGGGAAAAAGGGACCCAGTACTTC	CASSSSGEKGTQYF
TRBV7-2	TRBD1	once	TRBJ1-2	TGTGCCACCTGGGACAGGACTAACTATGGCTACACCTTC	CATWDRTNYGYTF
TRBV7-3	NA	NA	TRBJ2-1	TGTGCCAGCAGCTTAGGGCCACAGGCTTACAATGAGCAGTTCTTC	CASSLGPQAYNEQFF
TRBV29-1	NA	few	TRBJ2-3	TGCAGCGTCAAACAGGGTTCAACAGATACGCAGTATTTT	CSVKQGSTDTQYF
TRBV20-1	NA	NA	TRBJ2-5	TGCAGTGCTAGAGAAGAGGGGAAAGGGGAGACCCAGTACTTC	CSAREEGKGETQYF
TRBV5-1	NA	NA	TRBJ1-1	TGCGCCAGCAGCTGGGGGCCCGGGGAGGGTGAAGCTTTCTTT	CASSWGPGEGEAFF
TRBV25-1	NA	few	TRBJ2-2	TGTGCCAGCAGTGGTGCGACAGATCGCACCGGGGAGCTGTTTTTT	CASSGATDRTGELFF
TRBV4-2	NA	once	TRBJ1-2	TGTGCCAGCAGCGGGGGAGCTAACTATGGCTACACCTTC	CASSGGANYGYTF
TRBV18	NA	NA	TRBJ1-1	TGTGCCAGCTCACCACCGAGGGCAGGCGGAGTAAAAGCTTTCTTT	CASSPPRAGGVKAFF
TRBV12-3/TRBV12-4	NA	NA	TRBJ2-1	TGTGCCAGCAGTTTACAGGGCGTTGAGCAGTTCTTC	CASSLQGVEQFF
TRBV7-2	TRBD2	NA	TRBJ2-1	TGTGCCAGCATCCCGCTAGCGGGAACCGGGGTGAATGAGCAGTTCTTC	CASIPLAGTGVNEQFF
TRBV7-9	TRBD2	NA	TRBJ2-1	TGTGCCAGCAGAGACGGCGGGGGATTCTACAATGAGCAGTTCTTC	CASRDGGGFYNEQFF
TRBV3-1	NA	few	TRBJ2-3	TGTGCCAGCAGCCAAGAAGGGATTACGCAGTATTTT	CASSQEGITQYF
TRBV7-9	TRBD1	NA	TRBJ2-3	TGTGCCAGCAGCTCCTCATGGGACAGGGACGGCACAGATACGCAGTATTTT	CASSSSWDRDGTDTQYF
TRBV6-5	NA	NA	TRBJ2-1	TGTGCCAGCAGTTACTCGACGAATGAGCAGTTCTTC	CASSYSTNEQFF
TRBV5-4	TRBD1	NA	TRBJ1-2	TGTGCCAGCAGCTTGGCAGGGGGGTATGGCTACACCTTC	CASSLAGGYGYTF
TRBV2	NA	NA	TRBJ1-5	TGTGCCAGCAGTGAACGCTTCAATCAGCCCCAGCATTTT	CASSERFNQPQHF
TRBV12-3/TRBV12-4	NA	few	TRBJ1-1	TGTGCCAGCAAGTCAGGGGTGCGGACTGAAGCTTTCTTT	CASKSGVRTEAFF
TRBV9	NA	NA	TRBJ1-3	TGTGCCAGCAGCGTAGAGGGCCACTCTGGAAACACCATATATTTT	CASSVEGHSGNTIYF
TRBV7-8	TRBD1	many	TRBJ1-3	TGTGCCAGCAGCTCAGGGGGCAGTGGAAACACCATATATTTT	CASSSGGSGNTIYF
TRBV28	NA	NA	TRBJ1-2	TGTGCCAGCAGCCATTTACGTACCGGCTACACCTTC	CASSHLRTGYTF
TRBV7-2	NA	NA	TRBJ1-1	TGTGCCAGCAGCTGGGACGGTACTGAAGCTTTCTTT	CASSWDGTEAFF
TRBV5-1	NA	NA	TRBJ1-2	TGCGCCAGCAGCTCGGGCTTCGAACTTTCGAACAGGGTTGGTGGCTACACCTTC	CASSSGFELSNRVGGYTF
TRBV7-2	TRBD1	few	TRBJ1-6	TGTGCCAGCAGCCCCAGGGGGGGACAGAAAAATTCACCCCTCCACTTT	CASSPRGGQKNSPLHF
TRBV5-1	NA	NA	TRBJ1-1	TGCGCCAGCAGCTGGGGGGGGACGAACACTGAAGCTTTCTTT	CASSWGGTNTEAFF
TRBV12-3/TRBV12-4	NA	NA	TRBJ2-7	TGTGCCAGCAGTTTAGAGCCCGGGGGTTCCTACGAGCAGTACTTC	CASSLEPGGSYEQYF
TRBV18	NA	NA	TRBJ1-1	TGTGCCAGCTCACCACCCTCTCTGGGGCTAGTCACTGAAGCTTTCTTT	CASSPPSLGLVTEAFF
TRBV27	TRBD1	few	TRBJ1-6	TGTGCCAGCAGTTTAACAGGGGAAAATTCACCCCTCCACTTT	CASSLTGENSPLHF
TRBV25-1	NA	NA	TRBJ1-6	TGTGCCAGCAGTGACTACACAGACTATAATTCACCCCTCCACTTT	CASSDYTDYNSPLHF
TRBV20-1	TRBD2	NA	TRBJ2-1	TGCAGTGCTAGCCGGACTAGCGGGGGGGTATACAATGAGCAGTTCTTC	CSASRTSGGVYNEQFF
TRBV3-1	TRBD2	few	TRBJ2-5	TGTGCCAGCAGCCACGGGGGGGCGCGACAAGAGACCCAGTACTTC	CASSHGGARQETQYF
TRBV7-9	NA	NA	TRBJ1-4	TGTGCCAGCGACTTCGGGGGGGGGCCAGGTGAAAAACTGTTTTTT	CASDFGGGPGEKLFF
TRBV20-1	TRBD2	NA	TRBJ2-7	TGCAGTGCCGAGCCCGGGACTAGCTTTTACGAGCAGTACTTC	CSAEPGTSFYEQYF
TRBV5-1	TRBD2	few	TRBJ2-5	TGCGCCAGCAGCTGGGGACTAGTGGGCCAAGAGACCCAGTACTTC	CASSWGLVGQETQYF
TRBV12-3/TRBV12-4	NA	NA	TRBJ1-2	TGTGCCAGCAGTCCGGGACTGTCTAACTATGGCTACACCTTC	CASSPGLSNYGYTF
TRBV5-1	NA	medium-sized	TRBJ1-5	TGCGCCAGCAGCTTGGGGGGGAAAGATCAGCCCCAGCATTTT	CASSLGGKDQPQHF